Listed here are 14 T cell receptor beta chains from one sample, sequenced in a study of blood T cell repertoires in COVID-19. Here immunoSEQ multiplex PCR was the method, and the copy in TCRdb shows in-frame clones only, minus some. The top ten clones hold approximately 4.3% of a sample with approximately 280,000 clones, roughly 89% of them seen once. Specimen: peripheral blood. Source of these receptors: a man in his forties or fifties with acute or convalescent COVID-19.

The V call is TRBV19, the J call TRBJ1-2; 8 bases match TRBD1. The ends lost 1 base at V and 6 bases at J; junction bases unmatched: 10. The germline V gene encodes CDR1 LNHDA and CDR2 SQIVND (reference sequence). The CDR3 has 16 amino acids. This chain's CDR3 is CASSIVRQGMLDGYTF. The CDR3 nucleotides are TGTGCCAGTAGTATAGTAAGACAGGGGATGCTTGATGGCTACACCTTC.

This clone has just one count. The chain combines TRBV6-5 with TRBJ1-3; TRBD1 aligns across 7 bases. CDR3 length: 15 residues. Germline-derived CDR1 and CDR2 are MNHEY and SVGAGI. V lost 2 bases and J lost 4; bases outside the gene matches: 5. The CDR3 loop is CASSYKGAEGNTIYF. The CDR3 coding sequence is TGTGCCAGCAGTTACAAGGGGGCAGAAGGAAACACCATATATTTT.

This clone has a single count. This chain joins TRBV5-1 and TRBJ2-1; 9 bases line up with TRBD2. The CDR3 is 14 residues long. In germline, CDR1 is SGHRS, CDR2 YFSETQ. With 4 bases clipped from V and 9 bases from J, the junction kept 8 bases outside the gene matches. CDR3 loop: CASSPQLAGGEQFF. CDR3 coding DNA: TGCGCCAGCAGCCCCCAACTAGCGGGTGGTGAGCAGTTCTTC.

CDR3 nucleotides: TGTGCCAGCAGTCCATCCCTGCTCGGAGGGACCTTTACGAATGAGCAGTTCTTC. Protein product: CASSPSLLGGTFTNEQFF. The J gene is TRBJ2-1, the V gene TRBV2; weak D call: TRBD2 (6 bases). The CDR3 extends over 18 amino acids. Germline CDR1 is SNHLY and CDR2 is FYNNEI. Trimming left V 5 bases short and J 7 bases short, with 27 bases between.

The rearrangement links TRBV2 to TRBJ2-3; D may be TRBD2 (7 bases). Trimming removed 3 bases at V and 2 bases at J, with 15 bases between. CDR3 length: 16 amino acids. Germline-derived CDR1 and CDR2 are SNHLY and FYNNEI. CDR3 DNA sequence: TGTGCCAGCAGTGATTCTTGGGCGGGGGCCACAGATACGCAGTATTTT. Protein: CASSDSWAGATDTQYF.

V usage is TRBV30 and J usage is TRBJ1-2, with 8 nucleotides matching TRBD1. Trimming took 5 bases from V and 3 from J; bases not matched to a gene: 5. The CDR3 has 13 amino acids. CDR1 GTSNPN and CDR2 SVGIG come from the germline V gene (reference sequence). The CDR3 DNA reads as TGTGCCTGGTCTTTACAGGGGGACTATGGCTACACCTTC. Translating gives CAWSLQGDYGYTF.

This sequence joins TRBV2 and TRBJ1-2; 8 positions agree with TRBD1. The CDR3 contains 13 residues. The J segment lost 2 bases and the V segment lost 7 bases, leaving 3 bases of the junction unmatched. CDR1 and CDR2 (germline): SNHLY, FYNNEI. The CDR3 DNA reads as TGTGCCAGCAATCGACAGGGGAACTATGGCTACACCTTC. This translates into CASNRQGNYGYTF.

V and J are TRBV10-3 and TRBJ2-3; tentative D call: TRBD1 (6 bases). Germline assignment: CDR1 ENHRY and CDR2 SYGVKD. This CDR3 contains 15 residues. Between the trimmed V and J ends, which lost 5 bases and 4 bases, there was a span of 16 bases. The CDR3 reads CAISIQGVVADTQYF. DNA of the CDR3: TGTGCCATCAGTATACAGGGCGTAGTTGCAGATACGCAGTATTTT.

This chain joins TRBV5-6 and TRBJ1-2; D remains ambiguous. V lost 0 bases to trimming and J lost 3 bases, with 9 bases between them. Germline values: CDR1 SGHDT, CDR2 YYEEEE. The CDR3 is made up of 14 amino acids. CDR3 bases: TGTGCCAGCAGCTTGGGAAGGAGAGACTATGGCTACACCTTC. Encoded protein: CASSLGRRDYGYTF.

This CDR3 reads CASSSWDRGGEQFF. CDR3 nucleotides: TGTGCCAGCAGCTCTTGGGACAGGGGGGGTGAGCAGTTCTTC. V is TRBV7-8 and J is TRBJ2-1; 11 positions match TRBD1. The ends lost 4 bases at V and 9 bases at J; junction bases unmatched: 5. The CDR3 runs 14 residues. The germline gives CDR1 SGHVS, CDR2 FQNEAQ.

The chain has TRBV7-2 and TRBJ2-1; TRBD2 aligns across 15 bases. V dropped 2 bases and J dropped 9; count of bases not matched to a gene: 8. Looked up from germline, CDR1 is SGHTA and CDR2 is FQGNSA. This CDR3 has 17 amino acids. CDR3 region: CASSLLPGLAGGGEQFF. The CDR3 DNA sequence: TGTGCCAGCAGCTTACTACCGGGACTAGCGGGAGGAGGTGAGCAGTTCTTC.

This clone has a single count. V is TRBV27 and J is TRBJ1-2; 11 positions match TRBD1. Germline CDR1 MNHEY, CDR2 SMNVEV (reference sequence). J lost 5 bases, V lost 4 bases, and 6 bases had no gene match. The CDR3 spans 15 residues. The DNA for the CDR3 is TGTGCCAGCAGTTCGGGACAGGGGGTGCCGTATGGCTACACCTTC. Protein sequence: CASSSGQGVPYGYTF.

CDR3: CSVEGAIGDTQYF. The CDR3 DNA reads as TGCAGCGTTGAGGGGGCAATTGGGGATACGCAGTATTTT. V and J are TRBV29-1 and TRBJ2-3; maybe TRBD1 (6 bases). The CDR3 extends over 13 amino acids. The V end was cut by 3 bases, the J end by 6 bases, with 13 bases between. The germline V gene encodes CDR1 SQVTM and CDR2 ANQGSEA.

This sequence joins TRBV2 and TRBJ1-5; the D gene is possibly TRBD1 (5 bases). Trimming left V 6 bases short and J 2 bases short, with 20 bases between. The CDR3 length is 17 residues. CDR1 is SNHLY and CDR2 is FYNNEI in the germline V gene. Written as DNA, the CDR3 is TGTGCCAGCAGAATGTCACCTCAATCGGGGGGCAATCAGCCCCAGCATTTT. It translates to CASRMSPQSGGNQPQHF.